This T cell receptor (beta chain) was sequenced for a study of STAT5B mutations in CD4+ large granular lymphocyte leukemia. Across the study: The CDR3 'QG' motif was associated with a particular HLA allele among healthy donors.

Trimming removed 4 bases at V and 0 bases at J, with 7 bases between. CDR1 and CDR2 (germline): SEHNR, FQNEAQ (reference sequence). The CDR3 is 14 residues long. This clone was seen more than once but under ten times. The data were produced by immunoSEQ multiplex PCR, yet TCRdb's version contains in-frame clones alone and is incomplete. The sample shows about 35,000 clones, around 63% of them seen only once. Specimen: CD4+ T cells from blood buffy coats. This clonotype was sampled from a human donor in good health. The gene calls are TRBV7-9 and TRBJ1-3; unclear D gene. CDR3 residues: CASSWETSGNTIYF. CDR3 sequence (DNA): TGTGCCAGCAGCTGGGAGACCTCTGGAAACACCATATATTTT.